Each of the 17 T cell receptor beta chains below was sequenced from the same sample in a study of T cell responses to AZD1222 COVID-19 vaccine. The method was immunoSEQ multiplex PCR; TCRdb's version includes in-frame clones alone and lacks a portion of them. Of 95,000 to 110,000 clones in the sample, roughly 90% were seen once. The sample in question was peripheral blood, obtained on day 0 of AZD1222 vaccination. Every receptor here comes from an adult in good health.

The chain couples TRBV27 to TRBJ1-2; D gene uncertain. Germline V gene sequence: CDR1 MNHEY, CDR2 SMNVEV (reference sequence). The CDR3 is 13 residues long. V was shortened by 3 bases and J by 0 bases, with 5 bases between the two germline ends. CDR3: CASSFGPNYGYTF. DNA for the CDR3: TGTGCCAGCAGTTTTGGGCCTAACTATGGCTACACCTTC.

The genes are TRBV19 and TRBJ1-2; 11 bases match TRBD1. V shed 4 bases and J 8 bases; nucleotides not matched to a gene: 6. The CDR3 length is 14 residues. Germline CDR1 reads LNHDA; CDR2 reads SQIVND (reference sequence). The CDR3 region is CASSNLDRGQGYTF. CDR3 nucleotide sequence: TGTGCCAGTAGTAACCTGGACAGGGGGCAAGGCTACACCTTC.

The rearrangement joins TRBV19 to TRBJ2-3; D unresolved. The CDR3 totals 12 residues. Germline CDR1 is LNHDA and CDR2 is SQIVND (reference sequence). Trimming left V 5 bases short and J 1 base short, with 4 bases between. The CDR3 DNA reads TGTGCCAGTAGTTACGGCACAGATACGCAGTATTTT. Translation gives CASSYGTDTQYF.

This clone was found a few times. The chain is built from TRBV10-3 and TRBJ2-7, with TRBD2 as a possible D gene (6 bases). The V gene lost 3 bases and the J gene lost 7 bases, with 16 bases spanning the gap. The CDR3 totals 14 residues. Germline-derived CDR1 and CDR2 are ENHRY and SYGVKD. Written as DNA, the CDR3 is TGTGCCATCAGTGAAGCGGGTATCCTACGAGAGCAGTACTTC. Protein product: CAISEAGILREQYF.

The gene calls are TRBV10-3 and TRBJ2-1; 10 bases fit TRBD1. Germline lookup yields CDR1 ENHRY and CDR2 SYGVKD. CDR3 length equals 15 residues. V trimming: 1 base; J trimming: 6 bases; junction bases outside the gene matches: 3. CDR3 region: CAISELGDRGNEQFF. In DNA, the CDR3 is TGTGCCATCAGTGAGTTGGGGGACAGGGGCAATGAGCAGTTCTTC.

The gene calls are TRBV19 and TRBJ2-2; D tentatively fits TRBD1 or TRBD2 (5 bases each). V was pared by 6 bases and J by 6 bases, with 20 bases between. The CDR3 is 16 amino acids. The germline CDR1 and CDR2 sequences are LNHDA and SQIVND (reference sequence). CDR3 sequence: CASRLRRPTGPGELFF. The CDR3 DNA follows: TGTGCCAGTAGGCTCCGTCGCCCTACGGGACCCGGGGAGCTGTTTTTT.

This clone was seen once. The chain employs TRBV7-6 and TRBJ2-5; D is unresolved. The CDR3 length is 10 residues. CDR1 is SGHVS and CDR2 is FNYEAQ in the germline V gene. V lost 8 bases, J lost 5 bases, and 6 bases lay in between. The chain's CDR3 is CASGPETQYF. CDR3 in DNA: TGTGCCAGCGGTCCTGAGACCCAGTACTTC.

The chain combines TRBV30 with TRBJ1-2; the D gene is possibly TRBD1 (5 bases). Germline CDR1 is GTSNPN and CDR2 is SVGIG (reference sequence). The CDR3 runs to 13 residues. The V end lost 2 bases, the J end lost 7 bases, and 14 bases lay between the germline ends. This CDR3 reads CAWSPGPTIGYTF. Here the CDR3 DNA reads TGTGCCTGGAGTCCGGGACCGACTATTGGCTACACCTTC.

This chain uses TRBV11-3 with TRBJ2-7; maybe TRBD2 (6 bases). CDR3 size: 12 residues. The germline V gene has CDR1 SGHNT and CDR2 YENEEA. The V gene lost 6 bases and the J gene lost 7 bases, with 13 bases spanning the gap. The CDR3 DNA follows: TGTGCCAGCAGTCCCGGGGCGGGAGAGCAGTACTTC. Translating gives CASSPGAGEQYF.

This sequence joins TRBV10-2 and TRBJ2-3; D is possibly TRBD2 (5 bases). The CDR3 is 14 amino acids. Germline CDR1 is WSHSY and CDR2 is SAAADI. Trimming took off 4 bases at V and 0 bases at J, with 8 bases between the two ends. The CDR3 region has the DNA TGCGCCAGCAGTGTGGGGAGAAGCACAGATACGCAGTATTTT. Its translation: CASSVGRSTDTQYF.

V usage is TRBV6-1 and J usage is TRBJ1-5; D call uncertain. The length of the CDR3 is 14 residues. The germline V and J ends were trimmed by 2 bases and 3 bases, with 8 bases remaining between them. Germline V gene data show CDR1 as MNHNS and CDR2 as SASEGT. CDR3 region: CASSERANNQPQHF. DNA for the CDR3: TGTGCCAGCAGTGAACGGGCCAACAATCAGCCCCAGCATTTT.

The chain uses TRBV5-5 and TRBJ1-2; 7 bases are shared with TRBD1. CDR1 and CDR2 from the germline V gene are SGHKS and YYEKEE (reference sequence). After removal of 3 bases from V and 0 bases from J, the junction contained 8 bases not matched to a gene. This CDR3 contains 16 residues. CDR3 loop: CASSSSGTDANYGYTF. CDR3 nucleotide sequence: TGTGCCAGCAGCTCGTCCGGGACAGATGCTAACTATGGCTACACCTTC.

V usage is TRBV28 and J usage is TRBJ1-2; D is unclear. The V and J ends lost 2 bases and 5 bases respectively, with 15 bases between them. The V gene's germline CDR1 is MDHEN and CDR2 SYDVKM. The CDR3 runs to 15 residues. CDR3 sequence reads: CASSLGEQTLYGYTF. The CDR3 nucleotides are TGTGCCAGCAGTTTAGGGGAACAGACACTTTATGGCTACACCTTC.

V and J are TRBV7-8 and TRBJ2-1; no reliable D call. The CDR3 totals 11 residues. The germline CDR1 and CDR2 sequences are SGHVS and FQNEAQ. Trimming left V 8 bases short and J 8 bases short, with 10 bases between. CDR3 sequence (DNA): TGTGCCAGCGCCCCTAACTATGAGCAGTTCTTC. It encodes CASAPNYEQFF.

V is TRBV5-4 and J is TRBJ2-2; D remains ambiguous. V shed 1 base and J shed 4 bases, with 8 bases lying between them. The CDR3 sequence is 14 residues long. CDR1 and CDR2 from the germline V gene are SGHNT and YYREEE (reference sequence). The CDR3 DNA reads TGTGCCAGCAGCTTGAACAGCCCCACCGGGGAGCTGTTTTTT. It is translated as CASSLNSPTGELFF.

The genes are TRBV6-5 and TRBJ2-2; no clear D. Trimming took off 0 bases at V and 0 bases at J, with 2 bases between the two ends. The length of the CDR3 is 14 residues. Germline lookup yields CDR1 MNHEY and CDR2 SVGAGI. This CDR3 reads CASSYSTNTGELFF. Written as DNA, the CDR3 is TGTGCCAGCAGTTACTCAACGAACACCGGGGAGCTGTTTTTT.

The chain has TRBV11-3 and TRBJ2-3, with D possibly TRBD2 on 5 matching bases. Trimming left V 5 bases short and J 0 bases short, with 9 bases between. The CDR3 runs to 14 residues. CDR1 and CDR2 (germline): SGHNT, YENEEA. The CDR3 DNA sequence: TGTGCCAGCAGCGCGGGCCCGAGCACAGATACGCAGTATTTT. Its translation is CASSAGPSTDTQYF.